This T cell receptor (beta chain) derives from a study of blood T cell repertoires in COVID-19. Here immunoSEQ multiplex PCR was the method, and the copy in TCRdb shows in-frame clones only, minus some. The sample records some 510,000 clones, roughly 90% being singletons. The CDR3 is made up of 16 amino acids. From germline, CDR1 is MNHEY and CDR2 SVGAGI. The V segment lost 2 bases and the J segment 6 bases; nucleotides outside the gene matches: 12. This chain joins TRBV6-5 and TRBJ1-1; 7 bases are shared with TRBD1. The sample comprised PBMCs or T cells enriched from blood (not recorded which). This sequence was found in a woman aged 40 to 49 who had recovered from COVID-19. The CDR3 sequence is CASSYVVTDRVPEAFF. The DNA for the CDR3 is TGTGCCAGCAGTTACGTGGTAACAGACAGGGTCCCTGAAGCTTTCTTT.